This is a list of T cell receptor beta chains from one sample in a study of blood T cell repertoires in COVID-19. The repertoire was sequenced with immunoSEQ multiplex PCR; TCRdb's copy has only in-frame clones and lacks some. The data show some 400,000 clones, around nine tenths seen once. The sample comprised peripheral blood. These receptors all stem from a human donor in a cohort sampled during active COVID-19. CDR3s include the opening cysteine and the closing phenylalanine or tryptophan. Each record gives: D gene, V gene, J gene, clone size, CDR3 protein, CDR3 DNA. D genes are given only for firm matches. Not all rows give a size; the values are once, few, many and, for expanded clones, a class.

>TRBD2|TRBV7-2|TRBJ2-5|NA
CASSERTSGRTETQYF
TGTGCCAGCAGCGAAAGGACTAGCGGGAGAACAGAGACCCAGTACTTC
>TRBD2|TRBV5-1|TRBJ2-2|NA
CASSPGLADEITGELFF
TGCGCCAGCAGCCCCGGACTAGCGGACGAGATTACCGGGGAGCTGTTTTTT
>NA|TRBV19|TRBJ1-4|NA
CASSISGREKLFF
TGTGCCAGTAGTATTTCAGGGCGTGAAAAACTGTTTTTT
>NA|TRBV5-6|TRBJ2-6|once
CASTWALGANVLTF
TGTGCCAGCACTTGGGCGCTCGGGGCCAACGTCCTGACTTTC
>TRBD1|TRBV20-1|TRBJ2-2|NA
CSASPDRAGGELFF
TGCAGTGCTAGTCCGGACAGGGCCGGCGGGGAGCTGTTTTTT
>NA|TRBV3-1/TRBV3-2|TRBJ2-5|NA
CASSQVARGSKTQYF
TGTGCCAGCAGCCAAGTTGCCAGGGGCAGCAAGACCCAGTACTTC
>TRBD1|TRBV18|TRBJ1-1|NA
CASSSDRRDTEAFF
TGTGCCAGCTCATCGGACAGGAGGGACACTGAAGCTTTCTTT
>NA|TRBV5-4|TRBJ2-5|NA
CASSLEVSGPTQYF
TGTGCCAGCAGCTTGGAGGTTAGCGGCCCAACCCAGTACTTC
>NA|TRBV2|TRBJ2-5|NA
CASSETRLQETQYF
TGTGCCAGCAGTGAAACTCGTTTACAAGAGACCCAGTACTTC
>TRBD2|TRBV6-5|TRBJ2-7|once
CASNLQAGSSYEQYF
TGTGCCAGCAATCTTCAAGCGGGAAGCTCCTACGAGCAGTACTTC
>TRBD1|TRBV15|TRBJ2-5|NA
CATSRDRGETQYF
TGTGCCACCAGCAGGGACAGGGGTGAGACCCAGTACTTC
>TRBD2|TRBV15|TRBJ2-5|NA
CATSRDLWASGVSETQYF
TGTGCCACCAGCAGAGATCTTTGGGCTAGCGGGGTGTCGGAGACCCAGTACTTC
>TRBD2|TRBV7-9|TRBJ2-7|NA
CASSSPTSGRIAAYEQYF
TGTGCCAGCAGCTCACCGACTAGCGGGAGAATTGCCGCCTACGAGCAGTACTTC
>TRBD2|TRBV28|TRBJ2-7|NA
CASSLSPGLAGVPPSYEQYF
TGTGCCAGCAGTTTATCTCCCGGACTAGCGGGAGTCCCACCTTCCTACGAGCAGTACTTC
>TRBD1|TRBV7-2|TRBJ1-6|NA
CASSYRGQNSPLHF
TGTGCCAGCAGTTACAGGGGGCAGAATTCACCCCTCCACTTT
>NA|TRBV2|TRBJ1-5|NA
CASILSEAGNQPQHF
TGTGCCAGCATCCTATCGGAGGCGGGGAATCAGCCCCAGCATTTT
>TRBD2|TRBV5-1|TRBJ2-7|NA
CASSPGGLAGGDPYEQYF
TGCGCCAGCAGCCCGGGGGGACTAGCGGGAGGGGATCCCTACGAGCAGTACTTC
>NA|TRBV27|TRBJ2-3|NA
CATSGLSTDTQYF
TGTGCCACGTCGGGACTGAGCACAGATACGCAGTATTTT
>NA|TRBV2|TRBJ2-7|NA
CASSTTASSYEQYF
TGTGCCAGCAGCACGACAGCAAGCTCCTACGAGCAGTACTTC
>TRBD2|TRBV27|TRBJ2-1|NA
CASSLGLAAYNEQFF
TGTGCCAGCAGTTTGGGACTAGCGGCTTACAATGAGCAGTTCTTC
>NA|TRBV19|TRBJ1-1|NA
CASSMWGLNTEAFF
TGTGCCAGTAGTATGTGGGGCTTGAATACTGAAGCTTTCTTT
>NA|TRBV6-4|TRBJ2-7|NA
CASSDRRASSYEQYF
TGTGCCAGCAGTGACCGGCGGGCAAGCTCCTACGAGCAGTACTTC
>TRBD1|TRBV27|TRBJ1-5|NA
CASSQDRGDQPQHF
TGTGCCAGCAGCCAAGACAGGGGTGATCAGCCCCAGCATTTT
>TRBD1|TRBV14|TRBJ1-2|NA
CASSQAPWDRVGRGYTF
TGTGCCAGCAGCCAAGCCCCTTGGGACAGGGTTGGACGTGGCTACACCTTC
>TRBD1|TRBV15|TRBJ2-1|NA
CATSRYRGQGNEQFF
TGTGCCACCAGCAGATACAGGGGGCAAGGCAATGAGCAGTTCTTC
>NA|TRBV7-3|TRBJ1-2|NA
CASSLGSGYGYTF
TGTGCCAGCAGCTTAGGGTCGGGCTATGGCTACACCTTC
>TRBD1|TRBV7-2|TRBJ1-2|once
CASSPRDRDYNYGYTF
TGTGCCAGCAGCCCCCGGGACAGGGATTATAACTATGGCTACACCTTC
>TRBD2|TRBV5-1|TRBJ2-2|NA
CASSGYPIGTSINGELFF
TGCGCCAGCAGCGGATACCCTATTGGGACTAGTATCAACGGGGAGCTGTTTTTT
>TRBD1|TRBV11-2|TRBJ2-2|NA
CASSPSSEYRGSIGELFF
TGTGCCAGCAGCCCCTCTTCTGAATACAGGGGGAGTATCGGGGAGCTGTTTTTT
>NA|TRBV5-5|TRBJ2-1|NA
CASSFGGWGYNEQFF
TGTGCCAGCAGCTTCGGGGGATGGGGCTACAATGAGCAGTTCTTC
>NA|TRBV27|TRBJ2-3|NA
CASSASRQAGDTQYF
TGTGCCAGCAGTGCATCAAGACAGGCTGGTGATACGCAGTATTTT
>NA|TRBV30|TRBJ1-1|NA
CASDRLGTEAFF
TGTGCCTCAGACAGGCTCGGAACTGAAGCTTTCTTT
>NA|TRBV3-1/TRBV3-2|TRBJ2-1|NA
CASSGALRGANEQFF
TGTGCCAGCAGTGGGGCCCTCCGGGGGGCCAATGAGCAGTTCTTC
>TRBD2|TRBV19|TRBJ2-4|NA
CASRGRGRGALAKNIQYF
TGTGCCAGTAGGGGGCGCGGGCGGGGGGCCCTAGCCAAAAACATTCAGTACTTC
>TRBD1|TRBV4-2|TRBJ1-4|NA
CASSQGGQGGEEKLFF
TGTGCCAGCAGCCAAGGCGGACAGGGGGGTGAAGAAAAACTGTTTTTT
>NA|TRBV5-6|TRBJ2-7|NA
CASSVRAILSYEQYF
TGTGCCAGCAGCGTCAGGGCGATCCTTTCCTACGAGCAGTACTTC
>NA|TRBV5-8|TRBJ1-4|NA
CASSFGQNNEKLFF
TGTGCCAGCAGCTTTGGACAGAATAATGAAAAACTGTTTTTT
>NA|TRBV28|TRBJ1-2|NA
CASSLRAASNYGYTF
TGTGCCAGCAGTTTGAGAGCGGCCTCTAACTATGGCTACACCTTC
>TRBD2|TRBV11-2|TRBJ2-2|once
CASSSPGLASGELFF
TGTGCCAGCAGCTCGCCGGGACTAGCTAGCGGGGAGCTGTTTTTT
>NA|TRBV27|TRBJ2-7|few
CASSRGLSYFYEQYF
TGTGCCAGCAGCCGTGGACTGTCCTATTTCTACGAGCAGTACTTC
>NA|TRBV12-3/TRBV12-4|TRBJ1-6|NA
CASSFETTSPLHF
TGTGCCAGCAGTTTTGAAACAACTTCACCCCTCCACTTT